Listed here are 20 T cell receptor beta chains from one sample, sequenced in a study of control samples from healthy donors and cancer patients. The table came from immunoSEQ multiplex PCR; TCRdb's copy has only in-frame clones and leaves some out. The sample has 90,000 to 100,000 clones; 88% are singletons. The sample comprised blood. These receptors were taken from a woman in her seventies in good health.

This clone was seen more than once but under ten times. This chain links TRBV7-9 with TRBJ2-5, with 9 bases that match TRBD2. The CDR3 totals 18 residues. In germline, CDR1 is SEHNR, CDR2 FQNEAQ (reference sequence). J lost 7 bases, V lost 0 bases, and 15 bases had no gene match. Here the CDR3 reads CASSLASGSGPRGGTQYF. The CDR3 DNA reads TGTGCCAGCAGCTTAGCTAGCGGGAGTGGGCCGCGCGGAGGGACCCAGTACTTC.

This chain connects TRBV4-3 to TRBJ1-3, with D perhaps matching TRBD1 (5 bases). The CDR3 sequence is 15 residues long. Germline V gives CDR1 LGHNA, CDR2 YSLEER. V was pared by 0 bases and J by 3 bases, with 9 bases between. The CDR3 protein is CASSQDWGVGNTIYF. DNA for the CDR3: TGCGCCAGCAGCCAAGATTGGGGGGTTGGAAACACCATATATTTT.

The chain carries TRBV25-1 and TRBJ1-3, with D uncertain. The germline V gene encodes CDR1 MGHDK and CDR2 SYGVNS. The V end lost 1 base, the J end lost 0 bases, and 10 bases lay between the germline ends. The CDR3 covers 16 residues. Here the CDR3 reads CASSEFGRSSGNTIYF. In DNA form, the CDR3 reads TGTGCCAGCAGTGAATTCGGACGGTCCTCTGGAAACACCATATATTTT. Looking up the rest from reference TRBV25-1 and TRBJ1-3 gives the full variable domain: EADIYQTPRYLVIGTGKKITLECSQTMGHDKMYWYQQDPGMELHLIHYSYGVNSTEKGDLSSESTVSRIRTEHFPLTLESARPSHTSQYLCASSEFGRSSGNTIYFGEGSWLTVV.

This chain joins TRBV6-5 and TRBJ2-7; TRBD1 might be the D (5 bases). Germline values: CDR1 MNHEY, CDR2 SVGAGI. This CDR3 comprises 16 residues. Trimming removed 4 bases at V and 5 bases at J, with 21 bases between. Here the CDR3 DNA reads TGTGCCAGCAGTTGGCTGAGGCAGGGAATAAGAGACGAGCAGTACTTC. Translating gives CASSWLRQGIRDEQYF.

V gene TRBV6-1 combines with J gene TRBJ1-3, with D unresolved. CDR1 is MNHNS and CDR2 is SASEGT in the germline V gene. CDR3 size: 16 residues. Between the trimmed V and J ends, which lost 0 bases and 0 bases, there was a span of 9 bases. The CDR3 DNA reads TGTGCCAGCAGTGAAGCGCAGGCGTTCTCTGGAAACACCATATATTTT. Residues: CASSEAQAFSGNTIYF.

The rearrangement links TRBV5-4 to TRBJ2-2; 13 bases are shared with TRBD2. The V segment lost 4 bases and the J segment 5 bases; nucleotides outside the gene matches: 5. The CDR3 is made up of 16 amino acids. Looked up from germline, CDR1 is SGHNT and CDR2 is YYREEE (reference sequence). This CDR3 is CASSPRLAGGTGELFF. CDR3 DNA sequence: TGTGCCAGCAGCCCACGACTAGCGGGAGGAACCGGGGAGCTGTTTTTT.

The chain employs TRBV5-1 and TRBJ2-3, with TRBD2 matching over 10 bases. Trimming removed 3 bases from V and 6 bases from J; junction bases left unmatched: 7. The germline V gene encodes CDR1 SGHRS and CDR2 YFSETQ. The length of the CDR3 is 15 residues. For the CDR3, the DNA is TGCGCCAGCAGCTCCTCTAGCGGGAGAACGGATACGCAGTATTTT. Translated, it gives CASSSSSGRTDTQYF.

V gene TRBV30 combines with J gene TRBJ1-4; no clear D. V was trimmed by 1 base and J by 8 bases, leaving 14 bases between them. Germline CDR1 reads GTSNPN; CDR2 reads SVGIG (reference sequence). There are 14 residues in the CDR3. The CDR3 here is CAWSGVDSGEKLFF. The CDR3 DNA reads TGTGCCTGGAGTGGGGTTGATAGTGGCGAAAAACTGTTTTTT.

The chain carries TRBV5-4 and TRBJ2-1; D might be TRBD2 (5 bases). CDR1 SGHNT and CDR2 YYREEE come from the germline V gene (reference sequence). The V gene lost 4 bases and the J gene lost 10 bases, with 15 bases spanning the gap. This CDR3 has 13 amino acids. The CDR3 sequence: CASSPDWAGEQFF. In DNA, the CDR3 is TGTGCCAGCAGCCCCGACTGGGCGGGCGAGCAGTTCTTC.

V is TRBV9 and J is TRBJ1-2; 7 bases fit TRBD1. The CDR3 sequence is 15 residues long. Looked up from germline, CDR1 is SGDLS and CDR2 is YYNGEE. The V gene end was trimmed by 0 bases and the J gene end by 4 bases; junction bases not matched to a gene: 6. CDR3 nucleotides: TGTGCCAGCAGCGTAGGTGAGGGGGCCGGCTATGGCTACACCTTC. Translating gives CASSVGEGAGYGYTF.

V gene TRBV7-8 combines with J gene TRBJ2-3, with TRBD2 matching over 11 bases. Trimming removed 4 bases from V and 5 bases from J; junction bases left unmatched: 14. Germline-derived CDR1 and CDR2 are SGHVS and FQNEAQ. This CDR3 is 18 amino acids long. The CDR3 bases are TGTGCCAGCAGCTCGTCCATTGGGGGGCTAGCGGGAGGAGATACGCAGTATTTT. Its protein is CASSSSIGGLAGGDTQYF.

Written as DNA, the CDR3 is TGTGCCAGCAGCCCCCCCAGGCCGGGGCATTGGGAAAAACTGTTTTTT. This encodes CASSPPRPGHWEKLFF. The J gene is TRBJ1-4, the V gene TRBV3-1 (or the pseudogene TRBV3-2); weak D call: TRBD1 (5 bases). The germline V gene encodes CDR1 LGHDT and CDR2 YNNKEL (reference sequence). V was clipped by 4 bases and J by 8 bases, with 20 bases between them. The CDR3 runs 16 residues.

CDR3 protein: CASRDVEYSGNTIYF. The CDR3 region has the DNA TGTGCCAGCAGGGACGTCGAATACTCTGGAAACACCATATATTTT. V usage is TRBV6-5 and J usage is TRBJ1-3, with D unclear. The CDR3 contains 15 residues. Per germline, CDR1 MNHEY and CDR2 SVGAGI. Trimming removed 6 bases at V and 0 bases at J, with 12 bases between.

The chain joins TRBV29-1 to TRBJ1-2; no clear D gene. This CDR3 is built from 13 residues. V dropped 4 bases and J dropped 7 bases, with 16 bases sitting between them. The V gene's germline CDR1 is SQVTM and CDR2 ANQGSEA. The DNA for the CDR3 is TGCAGCGTTGGGCCCGAAAGTACATCTGGCTACACCTTC. This encodes CSVGPESTSGYTF. Looking up the rest from reference TRBV29-1 and TRBJ1-2 gives the full variable domain: SAVISQKPSRDICQRGTSLTIQCQVDSQVTMMFWYRQQPGQSLTLIATANQGSEATYESGFVIDKFPISRPNLTFSTLTVSNMSPEDSSIYLCSVGPESTSGYTFGSGTRLTVV.

The genes are TRBV7-9 and TRBJ1-6; 7 bases fit TRBD1. Looked up from germline, CDR1 is SEHNR and CDR2 is FQNEAQ (reference sequence). After removal of 4 bases from V and 15 bases from J, the junction contained 18 bases not matched to a gene. This CDR3 region has 16 residues. CDR3 DNA sequence: TGTGCCAGCAGCTCAGAGACAGGGACTAACCCCAGGGGCCTCCACTTT. This sequence encodes CASSSETGTNPRGLHF. Full variable domain (outside the CDR3, taken from reference TRBV7-9 and TRBJ1-6): DTGVSQNPRHKITKRGQNVTFRCDPISEHNRLYWYRQTLGQGPEFLTYFQNEAQLEKSRLLSDRFSAERPKGSFSTLEIQRTEQGDSAMYLCASSSETGTNPRGLHFGNGTRLTVT.

The V and J genes are TRBV30 and TRBJ1-2; no reliable D call. V lost 3 bases, J lost 8 bases, and 13 bases lay in between. This CDR3 region has 12 residues. CDR1 is GTSNPN, CDR2 SVGIG, per germline (reference sequence). DNA of the CDR3: TGTGCCTGGAGCGATACAGAATACGGCTACACCTTC. It specifies CAWSDTEYGYTF.

In DNA, the CDR3 is TGCGCCAGCAGCCCCGGACAGATCACTGAAGCTTTCTTT. Amino acids: CASSPGQITEAFF. V is TRBV5-1 and J is TRBJ1-1, with D possibly TRBD1 on 6 matching bases. V dropped 4 bases and J dropped 4 bases, with 11 bases sitting between them. Looked up from germline, CDR1 is SGHRS and CDR2 is YFSETQ. This CDR3 has 13 residues.

Comments on this clone: The junction differs from germline at one of its ends, possibly a read error. The gene calls are TRBV2 and TRBJ1-2; D gene unclear. The germline CDR1 and CDR2 sequences are SNHLY and FYNNEI. CDR3 length equals 13 residues. This CDR3 reads CASMVTGNCGYTF. In DNA, the CDR3 is TGTGCCAGCATGGTGACGGGGAACTGTGGCTACACCTTC.

The V gene is TRBV14, the J gene TRBJ2-1; 8 positions match TRBD2. CDR1 is SGHDN and CDR2 is FVKESK in the germline V gene. V shed 2 bases, J shed 7 bases, and the junction held 7 bases outside the gene matches. This CDR3 is 15 amino acids long. CDR3 bases: TGTGCCAGCAGCCAAACGGCGGGCGGGGGGAATGAGCAGTTCTTC. Its translation is CASSQTAGGGNEQFF.

This clone was recorded only once. This chain joins TRBV3-1 (or the pseudogene TRBV3-2) and TRBJ2-7, with D unclear. CDR1 LGHDT and CDR2 YNNKEL come from the germline V gene (reference sequence). V was cut by 1 base and J by 4 bases, with 11 bases left in between. The CDR3 spans 14 residues. CDR3 bases: TGTGCCAGCAGCCAAGCCTCTAAATTTTACGAGCAGTACTTC. Amino acids: CASSQASKFYEQYF.